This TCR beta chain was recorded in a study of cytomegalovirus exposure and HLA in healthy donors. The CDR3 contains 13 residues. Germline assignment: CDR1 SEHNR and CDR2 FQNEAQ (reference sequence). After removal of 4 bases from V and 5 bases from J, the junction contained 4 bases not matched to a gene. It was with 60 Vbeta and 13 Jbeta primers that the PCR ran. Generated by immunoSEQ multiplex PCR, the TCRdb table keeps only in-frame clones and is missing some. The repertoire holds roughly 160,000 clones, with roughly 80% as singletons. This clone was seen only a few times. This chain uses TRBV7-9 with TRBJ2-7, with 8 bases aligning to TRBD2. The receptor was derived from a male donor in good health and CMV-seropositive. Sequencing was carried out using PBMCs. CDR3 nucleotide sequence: TGTGCCAGCAGCTCCAAGCGGGAGAACGAGCAGTACTTC. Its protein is CASSSKRENEQYF.